This T cell receptor beta chain was retrieved from a study of T cells in Graves' hyperthyroidism and ophthalmopathy (dated by TCRdb to between 2018 and 2020). Regarding the study in general: A discovery cohort of about a hundred patients, roughly 45 with Graves' ophthalmopathy and 57 with stable Graves' hyperthyroidism, was used to find distinguishing TCR V-J signatures. Whether ophthalmopathy could be predicted prospectively was tested in an independent validation cohort made up of 18 to 20 hyperthyroidism patients plus 17 patients who later progressed to ophthalmopathy. The roughly 99 discovery patients were divided at random into training and test sets in a 7:3 ratio. In addition, the study compared T-cell repertoires in thyroid tissue and in blood from roughly six Graves' hyperthyroidism patients. Once sampling was done, hyperthyroidism patients were given methimazole at a starting dose of 30 mg daily, whereas ophthalmopathy patients were given high-dose intravenous methylprednisolone. According to the paper, TCR Vbeta CDR3 sequencing was carried out on some 130 peripheral blood samples, which came from over 40 ophthalmopathy, around 74 hyperthyroidism and roughly 17 progressor patients.

The study excluded patients with uncontrolled infections, other autoimmune diseases, pregnancy or lactation. Diagnoses were based on clinical symptoms, serum thyroxine and TRAb, thyroid ultrasound and orbital computed tomography. Total RNA was extracted with Trizol reagent, and quality was checked on an Agilent 2100 Bioanalyzer. Trimming accounts for 2 bases at V and 4 bases at J, while the number of junction bases matched to no gene is 12. The germline V gene encodes CDR1 SEHNR and CDR2 FQNEAQ (reference sequence). The CDR3 measures 17 amino acids from cysteine to phenylalanine. Just the 51-base CDR3 DNA is kept, in frame starting at base 1. This clonotype appeared a few times. Its antigen has not been determined. No base quality values were provided; no much bigger clone lies one nucleotide off. Amplification of TCR beta CDR3 regions was carried out from RNA transcripts. The TCR CDR3 was subjected to a first round of RT-PCR using the HTBI primer set and the Qiagen OneStep RT-PCR kit. The libraries were constructed in a second round of multiplex PCR and then size-selected and purified. The libraries were sequenced on an Illumina HiSeq2000 using paired-end 100 bp reads. In the paper's pipeline: SOAPnuke was used to process the raw data, removing reads that contained adapters or uncalled bases, had a mean Phred below 15, or lacked an exact match to the constant primer or identifier. COPE v1.2.5 was used to merge high-quality paired reads, and clonotypes were defined as unique nucleotide sequences. MiTCR v1.1 was used to align the clonotypes against IMGT TRBV, TRBD and TRBJ reference segments. Only V-J combinations with frequency above 0.0001, covering 99% to 99.2% of repertoires, were analysed. The TCS score was defined as F50 (clonal expansion) divided by E x V (chaos), with BLOSUM62-based TCRdist calculated between CDR3 peptides within each V-J. Welch's t-statistics and random forest reduced several hundred V-J features to 13, which were used in a naive Bayes classifier (R e1071). The similarity between thyroid and blood repertoires was quantified using the Morisita-Horn index. TCRdb cleaned the public reads at Q25 with fastp, built clones with MiXCR and kept in-frame beta chains. Every CDR3 protein is listed once, alongside the most common genes and DNA of its rows. These V and J calls derive from TCRdb rather than the authors' analysis. This sample is represented by about 570,000 distinct CDR3 sequences; about half of them were singletons. The ten most abundant clones make up roughly 20% of the sample.

On the study overall, not on this receptor specifically: In cross-validation, a model built on a 13 V-J signature told ophthalmopathy apart from stable hyperthyroidism with 85% to 90% sensitivity and 81% to 82% specificity, and in testing the same model reached 80%/75%. In validation, the model predicted progression to ophthalmopathy with 65% to 71% sensitivity and roughly 75% specificity, a median of around 6.6 months before onset. Sample size was not statistically predetermined, and investigators were not blinded to group allocation. Most expanded thyroid clonotypes (frequency above 0.001) were also detected in blood, suggesting blood repertoires may reflect thyroid immune responses.

This TCR was recovered from an adult woman with Graves' disease, either hyperthyroidism or ophthalmopathy (not recorded which). Sequencing used peripheral blood or thyroid tissue (not recorded which). In this chain, TRBV7-9 is recombined with TRBJ2-5; TRBD2 agrees with 8 junctional bases. The CDR3 loop reads CASSLRPTAGGRETQYF. At the DNA level, the sequence is TGTGCCAGCAGCTTAAGACCCACGGCGGGGGGCCGAGAGACCCAGTACTTC. Reference TRBV7-9 and TRBJ2-5 proteins supply the regions before and after the CDR3; the full variable domain is: DTGVSQNPRHKITKRGQNVTFRCDPISEHNRLYWYRQTLGQGPEFLTYFQNEAQLEKSRLLSDRFSAERPKGSFSTLEIQRTEQGDSAMYLCASSLRPTAGGRETQYFGPGTRLLVL.